The clone carrying this TCR beta chain appeared many times. Its antigen remains unidentified. This sample was taken from a study of early T cells in non-severe SARS-CoV-2 infection. General study findings and limits: Comparison of clonotypes with VDJdb favored anti-spike CD8 responses while missing private and CD4 specificities.

Each CDR3 protein gets one entry after TCRdb re-called the 5' RACE reads with MiXCR. The profile shows about 60,000 distinct CDR3 sequences, approximately 12% of them singletons. The CDR3 loop spans 17 amino acids. V lost 1 base and J lost 5; bases outside the gene matches: 2. The germline V gene has CDR1 SNHLY and CDR2 FYNNEI. This chain uses TRBV2 with TRBJ2-2; 15 bases line up with TRBD2. The sample consisted of whole blood. This clonotype originated in an adult who was a healthcare worker with PCR-confirmed SARS-CoV-2 infection or an uninfected control (not recorded which). CDR3 bases: TGTGCCAGCAGTGAAGTTGGACTAGCGGGAGGGACCGGGGAGCTGTTTTTT. Protein product: CASSEVGLAGGTGELFF.